This T cell receptor (beta chain) was sequenced for a study of cytomegalovirus exposure and HLA in healthy donors. TCRdb's table, derived via immunoSEQ multiplex PCR, lists solely in-frame clones and lacks some. The sample has tens of thousands of clones; almost 97% are singletons. The CDR3 consists of 14 residues. Germline values: CDR1 MNHEY, CDR2 SMNVEV (reference sequence). The ends lost 4 bases at V and 9 bases at J; junction bases unmatched: 9. The sample was PBMCs. The rearrangement links TRBV27 to TRBJ2-1; 7 bases line up with TRBD2. The TCR comes from a young man in good health and CMV-seropositive. The DNA for the CDR3 is TGTGCCAGCAGTTCAAGGGCGGGGGTGGTTGAGCAGTTCTTC. Protein: CASSSRAGVVEQFF.